The 29 T cell receptor beta chains reported below all come from one sample, sequenced in a study of tumor-infiltrating lymphocytes in localized non-small cell lung cancer. The assay was immunoSEQ multiplex PCR, and TCRdb's table has in-frame clones only and misses some. The sample records about 13,000 clones, 79% being singletons. The material sequenced was lung tumor tissue. These receptors originate from a human donor with non-small cell lung cancer.

V usage is TRBV5-4 and J usage is TRBJ1-1, with a weak D call TRBD1 (6 bases). Germline CDR1 SGHNT, CDR2 YYREEE (reference sequence). The CDR3 covers 14 residues. V was clipped by 3 bases and J by 3 bases, with 12 bases between them. CDR3 region: CASSSGAGHTEAFF. The CDR3 DNA follows: TGTGCCAGCAGCTCAGGGGCAGGGCACACTGAAGCTTTCTTT.

The genes are TRBV30 and TRBJ1-4; 9 bases are a match to TRBD1. The CDR3 length is 12 residues. The trim removed 5 bases at V and 8 bases at J, leaving 3 bases unmatched. Germline CDR1 GTSNPN, CDR2 SVGIG (reference sequence). CDR3 protein: CAWGTGFEKLFF. The CDR3 bases are TGTGCCTGGGGGACAGGGTTCGAAAAACTGTTTTTT.

The V and J genes are TRBV5-4 and TRBJ2-2; 7 nucleotides line up with TRBD1. CDR1 and CDR2 (germline): SGHNT, YYREEE (reference sequence). The V segment lost 4 bases and the J segment 6 bases; nucleotides outside the gene matches: 6. The CDR3 consists of 14 residues. The CDR3 nucleotides are TGTGCCAGCAGCAGATTCACAGGGGCCGGGGAGCTGTTTTTT. This translates into CASSRFTGAGELFF.

This chain connects TRBV19 to TRBJ1-1; D gene uncertain. CDR3 length: 14 residues. CDR1 is LNHDA and CDR2 is SQIVND in the germline V gene (reference sequence). V was pared by 4 bases and J by 0 bases, with 9 bases between. The CDR3 DNA reads TGTGCCAGTAGTACTGAACGGTTGAACACTGAAGCTTTCTTT. It encodes CASSTERLNTEAFF.

The chain is built from TRBV7-8 and TRBJ2-3; D might be TRBD2 (6 bases). The CDR3 consists of 17 residues. Looked up from germline, CDR1 is SGHVS and CDR2 is FQNEAQ. Between the trimmed V and J ends, which lost 1 base and 3 bases, there was a span of 17 bases. CDR3 sequence (DNA): TGTGCCAGCAGCTTAGTAGCGGTGGGGATGGGGACAGATACGCAGTATTTT. Protein: CASSLVAVGMGTDTQYF.

The chain links TRBV30 to TRBJ2-7, with TRBD2 identical over 8 bases. Germline V CDR1 and CDR2: GTSNPN, SVGIG (reference sequence). Trimming removed 1 base from V and 2 bases from J; junction bases left unmatched: 1. This CDR3 has 13 residues. The CDR3 coding sequence is TGTGCCTGGAGTGAGGGACTAGCCTACGAGCAGTACTTC. Its translation: CAWSEGLAYEQYF.

The chain uses TRBV4-2 and TRBJ1-2; TRBD1 might be the D (6 bases). The V gene lost 1 base and the J gene lost 4 bases, with 13 bases spanning the gap. This CDR3 region has 15 residues. CDR1 and CDR2 (germline): LGHNA, YNFKEQ. CDR3 DNA: TGTGCCAGCAGCCAAGCCTTAGGGGGATTCTATGGCTACACCTTC. Its translation: CASSQALGGFYGYTF.

The CDR3 DNA follows: TGCGCCAGCCGCAGCGGGTCTCGCTCCTACAATGAGCAGTTCTTC. Its translation is CASRSGSRSYNEQFF. This chain uses TRBV5-1 with TRBJ2-1; D perhaps matches TRBD2 (6 bases). This CDR3 contains 15 residues. Trimming removed 7 bases from V and 0 bases from J, with 14 bases in between. The germline CDR1 and CDR2 sequences are SGHRS and YFSETQ.

Here the CDR3 DNA reads TGTGCCAGCAGTGAAAGCAGGGCGGCGGGAATAGCCAAAAACATTCAGTACTTC. It specifies CASSESRAAGIAKNIQYF. V is TRBV2 and J is TRBJ2-4; tentative D call: TRBD2 (6 bases). Trimming cost V 2 bases and J 0 bases, with 17 bases left between them. The CDR3 extends over 18 amino acids. Germline CDR1 SNHLY, CDR2 FYNNEI.

As concerns this clone: The sample carries other DNA sequences with the same CDR3. The chain uses TRBV6-5 and TRBJ2-2; D is unresolved. CDR1 and CDR2 from the germline V gene are MNHEY and SVGAGI. Trimming took 8 bases from V and 8 from J, leaving 21 bases between them. The CDR3 is made up of 15 amino acids. This CDR3 is CASSPPALSAGELFF. The DNA of the CDR3 is TGTGCCAGCTCCCCACCGGCCCTGTCGGCTGGGGAGCTGTTTTTT.

The chain couples TRBV5-5 to TRBJ1-5, with TRBD1 identical over 9 bases. CDR1 SGHKS and CDR2 YYEKEE come from the germline V gene (reference sequence). Trimming took 4 bases from V and 4 from J; bases not matched to a gene: 6. This CDR3 region has 15 residues. DNA of the CDR3: TGTGCCAGCAGCGCAGGGACAGGGAGTAATCAGCCCCAGCATTTT. Protein sequence: CASSAGTGSNQPQHF.

The chain uses TRBV18 and TRBJ1-4; D is possibly TRBD1 (6 bases). Between the trimmed V and J ends, which lost 3 bases and 0 bases, there was a span of 11 bases. This CDR3 spans 16 amino acids. The germline gives CDR1 KGHSH, CDR2 LQKENI. This CDR3 is CASSPLDSPTNEKLFF. The CDR3 DNA reads TGTGCCAGCTCACCCCTGGACAGCCCAACTAATGAAAAACTGTTTTTT.

This chain uses TRBV27 with TRBJ2-1; D remains unclear. CDR3 length: 14 amino acids. Germline V CDR1 and CDR2: MNHEY, SMNVEV (reference sequence). V lost 4 bases and J 4 bases, leaving 11 bases between the germline ends. Here the CDR3 reads CASSSWGPYNEQFF. CDR3 DNA sequence: TGTGCCAGCAGTTCGTGGGGTCCGTACAATGAGCAGTTCTTC.

The rearrangement uses TRBV15 and TRBJ2-3; D is possibly TRBD1 or TRBD2 (6 bases each). The CDR3 has 14 residues. Germline CDR1 reads LNHNV; CDR2 reads YYDKDF (reference sequence). Trimming shortened V by 4 bases and J by 1 base, and 9 bases separated the two germline ends. The CDR3: CATSTGEGTDTQYF. CDR3 DNA sequence: TGTGCCACCAGCACAGGGGAGGGCACAGATACGCAGTATTTT.

V usage is TRBV27 and J usage is TRBJ1-4; TRBD1 is a possible D gene (5 bases). V was clipped by 4 bases and J by 7 bases, with 13 bases between them. The CDR3 sequence is 14 residues long. Germline V lookup: CDR1 MNHEY, CDR2 SMNVEV (reference sequence). The CDR3 DNA reads TGTGCCAGCAGTTACGAGGGCAGGGCTGAAAAACTGTTTTTT. Translation: CASSYEGRAEKLFF. Full variable domain (missing parts from reference TRBV27 and TRBJ1-4): EAQVTQNPRYLITVTGKKLTVTCSQNMNHEYMSWYRQDPGLGLRQIYYSMNVEVTDKGDVPEGYKVSRKEKRNFPLILESPSPNQTSLYFCASSYEGRAEKLFFGSGTQLSVL.

The chain couples TRBV28 to TRBJ1-2, with 7 bases lining up with TRBD1. CDR1 and CDR2 from the germline V gene are MDHEN and SYDVKM. V lost 11 bases to trimming and J lost 8 bases; unmatched junction nucleotides: 8. The CDR3 loop spans 11 amino acids. The DNA of the CDR3 is TGTGCCGCAGGGGGGCTAGTGGGCTACACCTTC. It yields the protein CAAGGLVGYTF.

For the CDR3, the DNA is TGTGCCAGCAGTGAAGGGGGAGGCTCTGGGGCCAACGTCCTGACTTTC. Translation gives CASSEGGGSGANVLTF. The chain employs TRBV6-1 and TRBJ2-6; TRBD2 might be the D (6 bases). Germline V gene data show CDR1 as MNHNS and CDR2 as SASEGT. Trimming cost V 1 base and J 0 bases, with 7 bases left between them. The CDR3 loop spans 16 amino acids.

This sequence joins TRBV5-1 and TRBJ2-5, with D hard to call. V was shortened by 3 bases and J by 5 bases, with 17 bases between the two germline ends. Germline CDR1 and CDR2: SGHRS and YFSETQ. This CDR3 is 15 amino acids long. The CDR3: CASSSNGGVMETQYF. The CDR3 nucleotides are TGCGCCAGCAGCTCCAACGGTGGGGTCATGGAGACCCAGTACTTC.

The chain links TRBV29-1 to TRBJ1-2, with unresolved D. The germline V gene has CDR1 SQVTM and CDR2 ANQGSEA. There are 16 residues in the CDR3. Trimming stripped 1 base from V and 0 bases from J, with 15 bases between. CDR3 region: CSVEAVLPPANYGYTF. The CDR3, as DNA: TGCAGCGTTGAAGCGGTGCTACCACCAGCTAACTATGGCTACACCTTC.

This clone was recorded once. The gene calls are TRBV6-6 and TRBJ1-5; tentative D call: TRBD1 (5 bases). CDR1 MNHNY and CDR2 SVGAGI come from the germline V gene (reference sequence). V lost 0 bases and J lost 5, with 11 bases in between. CDR3 length: 15 amino acids. For the CDR3, the DNA is TGTGCCAGCAGTTACTCAGGGCAGGGAGATCAGCCCCAGCATTTT. Protein sequence: CASSYSGQGDQPQHF.

The chain joins TRBV9 to TRBJ1-4; 7 bases align to TRBD1. Germline V gene data show CDR1 as SGDLS and CDR2 as YYNGEE. This CDR3 comprises 15 residues. V lost 4 bases and J lost 5; bases outside the gene matches: 8. The CDR3 spells CASSPLQGGNEKLFF. The CDR3, as DNA: TGTGCCAGCAGCCCCCTCCAGGGGGGGAATGAAAAACTGTTTTTT.

J is TRBJ2-7 and V is TRBV7-9, with D perhaps given as TRBD1 or TRBD2 (5 bases each). Germline CDR1 SEHNR, CDR2 FQNEAQ (reference sequence). This CDR3 contains 14 residues. Trimming removed 4 bases at V and 0 bases at J, with 10 bases between. The CDR3 spells CASSSGTASYEQYF. In DNA, the CDR3 is TGTGCCAGCAGCTCCGGGACGGCCTCCTACGAGCAGTACTTC. Filled out from reference TRBV7-9 and TRBJ2-7, the complete variable domain reads DTGVSQNPRHKITKRGQNVTFRCDPISEHNRLYWYRQTLGQGPEFLTYFQNEAQLEKSRLLSDRFSAERPKGSFSTLEIQRTEQGDSAMYLCASSSGTASYEQYFGPGTRLTVT.

The chain combines TRBV7-9 with TRBJ1-6; D is undetermined. Germline CDR1 SEHNR, CDR2 FQNEAQ (reference sequence). Trimming shortened V by 5 bases and J by 10 bases, and 12 bases separated the two germline ends. The CDR3 runs 13 residues. The CDR3 reads CASSLQVESPLHF. The CDR3 DNA reads TGTGCCAGCAGCCTGCAGGTTGAGTCACCCCTCCACTTT.

The rearrangement joins TRBV25-1 to TRBJ2-7; unclear D gene. CDR1 MGHDK and CDR2 SYGVNS come from the germline V gene. This CDR3 contains 12 residues. Trimming left V 6 bases short and J 2 bases short, with 8 bases between. Here the CDR3 DNA reads TGTGCCAGCAGCGGAACCCCCTACGAGCAGTACTTC. Amino acid sequence: CASSGTPYEQYF.

The V call is TRBV11-2, the J call TRBJ1-2; 8 bases fit TRBD1. CDR1 is SGHAT, CDR2 FQNNGV, per germline. The CDR3 consists of 14 residues. V shed 1 base and J 7 bases; nucleotides not matched to a gene: 5. CDR3 DNA: TGTGCCAGCAGCTTAGGCAACAGGGGGACTGGCTACACCTTC. Encoded protein: CASSLGNRGTGYTF.

This chain connects TRBV5-1 to TRBJ2-2; 10 nucleotides line up with TRBD2. The CDR3 spans 17 residues. Unmatched junction bases numbered 3, after V lost 0 bases and J lost 1 base. Per germline, CDR1 SGHRS and CDR2 YFSETQ. CDR3 DNA sequence: TGCGCCAGCAGCTTGGCTCCTAGCGGGGGGAACACCGGGGAGCTGTTTTTT. As protein: CASSLAPSGGNTGELFF.

Here the CDR3 reads CASSGTGRYEQYF. CDR3 sequence (DNA): TGTGCCAGCAGCGGGACAGGGCGGTACGAGCAGTACTTC. The rearrangement uses TRBV7-2 and TRBJ2-7; 9 nucleotides match TRBD1. This CDR3 is 13 amino acids long. V gave up 5 bases and J gave up 4 bases; unmatched junction bases: 3. CDR1 and CDR2 from the germline V gene are SGHTA and FQGNSA.

This clone was counted a single time. The V gene is TRBV19, the J gene TRBJ1-1; D is perhaps TRBD1 (5 bases). V gave up 1 base and J gave up 4 bases, with 10 bases separating them. CDR3 length: 14 residues. CDR1 is LNHDA and CDR2 is SQIVND in the germline V gene (reference sequence). CDR3 DNA: TGTGCCAGTAGTATAGTGGGGGGAGCCACTGAAGCTTTCTTT. The encoded protein is CASSIVGGATEAFF. The complete variable domain, with remaining parts taken from reference TRBV19 and TRBJ1-1, reads DGGITQSPKYLFRKEGQNVTLSCEQNLNHDAMYWYRQDPGQGLRLIYYSQIVNDFQKGDIAEGYSVSREKKESFPLTVTSAQKNPTAFYLCASSIVGGATEAFFGQGTRLTVV.

This clone was picked up a small number of times. The gene calls are TRBV6-5 and TRBJ2-3, with D tentatively TRBD1 or TRBD2 (5 bases each). The CDR3 is made up of 14 amino acids. Deletions cut 6 bases from V and 3 bases from J, with 13 bases between. Looked up from germline, CDR1 is MNHEY and CDR2 is SVGAGI. The CDR3 nucleotides read TGTGCCAGCAGCCTGGGACCTCTAACAGATACGCAGTATTTT. It translates to CASSLGPLTDTQYF.